Below, one T cell receptor beta chain is given with its context. What it binds is unknown. The sample belongs to a study of cytomegalovirus exposure and HLA in healthy donors. Regarding the study as a whole: There were over 150 TCR beta chains listed as cytomegalovirus-associated.

Looked up from germline, CDR1 is MNHNY and CDR2 is SVGAGI (reference sequence). The J segment lost 5 bases and the V segment lost 6 bases, leaving 12 bases of the junction unmatched. This CDR3 spans 15 amino acids. Using immunoSEQ multiplex PCR, the repertoire was profiled, and TCRdb retains in-frame clones only, with some absent. The sample carries fewer than 350,000 clones, 85% to 90% recorded once. The chain links TRBV6-6 to TRBJ2-7, with 8 bases lining up with TRBD1. The sample was PBMCs. The TCR was taken from a woman younger than 35 in good health and CMV-seronegative. The CDR3 DNA sequence: TGTGCCAGCAGCTATAGCAGGACAGGGTACGACGAGCAGTACTTC. It specifies CASSYSRTGYDEQYF.